This T cell receptor (beta chain) was sequenced during a study of T cell responses to AZD1222 COVID-19 vaccine. On the study more broadly: Analyses pooled second doses at about 4 or about 12 weeks.

About this clone itself: Its cognate antigen is unknown.

The data were produced by immunoSEQ multiplex PCR, yet TCRdb's version contains in-frame clones alone and is incomplete. The sample carries about 150,000 clones, around 89% recorded once. General study results and limits: Seropositivity was recorded at baseline in only a handful of AZD1222 recipients. Mapped onto spike, vaccine-associated CD4 TCRs spanned it and were dominant at 160-218 and 743-854. Donors were chiefly white British, with a greater number of females, and clonal diversity was perhaps underestimated.

The TCR comes from an adult in good health. The sequences come from peripheral blood, collected on day 0 of AZD1222 vaccination.

CDR3 nucleotides: TGTGCCAGCAGTGAAGGGGGACAGGGTGCCTACGAGCAGTACTTC. It codes for CASSEGGQGAYEQYF. The chain is built from TRBV6-1 and TRBJ2-7; the match to TRBD1 covers 9 bases. CDR1 is MNHNS, CDR2 SASEGT, per germline. The trim removed 1 base at V and 2 bases at J, leaving 3 bases unmatched. This CDR3 contains 15 residues.